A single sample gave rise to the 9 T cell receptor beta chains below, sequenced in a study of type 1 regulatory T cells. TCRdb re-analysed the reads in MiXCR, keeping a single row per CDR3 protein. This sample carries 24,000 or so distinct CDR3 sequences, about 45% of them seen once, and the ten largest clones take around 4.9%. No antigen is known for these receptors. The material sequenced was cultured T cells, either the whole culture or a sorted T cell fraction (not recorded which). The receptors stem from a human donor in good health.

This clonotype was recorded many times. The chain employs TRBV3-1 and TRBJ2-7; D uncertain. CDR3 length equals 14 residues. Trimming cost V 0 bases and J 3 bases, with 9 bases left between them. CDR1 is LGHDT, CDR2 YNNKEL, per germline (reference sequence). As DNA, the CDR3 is TGTGCCAGCAGCCAAGATCTCATCAGCTACGAGCAGTACTTC. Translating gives CASSQDLISYEQYF.

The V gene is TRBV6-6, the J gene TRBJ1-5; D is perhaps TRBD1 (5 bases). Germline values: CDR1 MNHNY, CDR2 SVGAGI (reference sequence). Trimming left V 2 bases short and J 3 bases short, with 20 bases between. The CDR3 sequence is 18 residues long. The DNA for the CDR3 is TGTGCCAGCAGTTACCCGACGGGGGGAGGGCGTTCCAATCAGCCCCAGCATTTT. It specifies CASSYPTGGGRSNQPQHF.

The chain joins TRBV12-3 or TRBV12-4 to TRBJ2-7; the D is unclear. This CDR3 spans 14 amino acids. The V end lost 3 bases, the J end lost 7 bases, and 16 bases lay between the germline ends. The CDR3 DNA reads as TGTGCCAGCAGTTTTTACGGACCCACCTGGGAGCAGTACTTC. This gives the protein CASSFYGPTWEQYF.

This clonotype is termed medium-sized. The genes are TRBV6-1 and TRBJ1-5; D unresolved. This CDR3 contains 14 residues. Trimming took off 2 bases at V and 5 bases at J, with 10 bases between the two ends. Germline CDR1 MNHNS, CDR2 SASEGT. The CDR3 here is CASSETSRDQPQHF. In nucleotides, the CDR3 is TGTGCCAGCAGTGAAACTTCGCGGGATCAGCCCCAGCATTTT.

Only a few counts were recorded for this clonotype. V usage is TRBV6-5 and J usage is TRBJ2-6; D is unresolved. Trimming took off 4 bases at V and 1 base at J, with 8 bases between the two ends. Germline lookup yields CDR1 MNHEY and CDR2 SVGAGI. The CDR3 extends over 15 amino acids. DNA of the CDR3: TGTGCCAGCAGTTCATACGCGTCTGGGGCCAACGTCCTGACTTTC. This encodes CASSSYASGANVLTF.

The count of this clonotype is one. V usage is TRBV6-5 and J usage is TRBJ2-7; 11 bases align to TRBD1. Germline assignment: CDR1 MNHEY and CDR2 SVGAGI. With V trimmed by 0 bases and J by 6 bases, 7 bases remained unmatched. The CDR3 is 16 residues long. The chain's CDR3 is CASSYSNHGTGGEQYF. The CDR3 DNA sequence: TGTGCCAGCAGTTACTCGAATCACGGGACAGGGGGCGAGCAGTACTTC.

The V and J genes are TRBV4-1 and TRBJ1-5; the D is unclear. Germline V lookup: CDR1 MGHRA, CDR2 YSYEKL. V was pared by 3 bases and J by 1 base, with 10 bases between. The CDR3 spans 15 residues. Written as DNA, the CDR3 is TGCGCCAGCAGCCAGGGCGAAAACAGCAATCAGCCCCAGCATTTT. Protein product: CASSQGENSNQPQHF.

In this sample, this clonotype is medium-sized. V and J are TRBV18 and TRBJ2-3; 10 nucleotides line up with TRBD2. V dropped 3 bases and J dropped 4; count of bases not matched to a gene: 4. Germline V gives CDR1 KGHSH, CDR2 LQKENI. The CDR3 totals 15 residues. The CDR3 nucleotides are TGTGCCAGCTCACCGGGACTAGCGAATGCAGATACGCAGTATTTT. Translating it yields CASSPGLANADTQYF.

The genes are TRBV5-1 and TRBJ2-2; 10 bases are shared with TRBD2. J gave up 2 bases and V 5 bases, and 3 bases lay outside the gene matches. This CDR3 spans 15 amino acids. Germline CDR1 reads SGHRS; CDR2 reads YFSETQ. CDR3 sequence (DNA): TGCGCCAGCAGAGGGACTAGCGCTAACACCGGGGAGCTGTTTTTT. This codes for CASRGTSANTGELFF.